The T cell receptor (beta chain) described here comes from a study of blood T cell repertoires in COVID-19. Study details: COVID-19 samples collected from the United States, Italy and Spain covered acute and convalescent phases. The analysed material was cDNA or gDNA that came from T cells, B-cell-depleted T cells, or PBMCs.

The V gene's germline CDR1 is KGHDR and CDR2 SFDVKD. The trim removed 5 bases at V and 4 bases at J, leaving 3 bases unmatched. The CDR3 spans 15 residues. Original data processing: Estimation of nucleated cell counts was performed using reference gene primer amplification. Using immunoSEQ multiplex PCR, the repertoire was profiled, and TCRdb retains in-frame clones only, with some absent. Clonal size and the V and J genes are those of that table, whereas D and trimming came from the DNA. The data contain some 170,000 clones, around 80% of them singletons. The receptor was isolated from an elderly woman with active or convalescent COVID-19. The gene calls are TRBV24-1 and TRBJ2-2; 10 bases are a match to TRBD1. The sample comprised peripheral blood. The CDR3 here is CATSAGQGLTGELFF. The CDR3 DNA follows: TGTGCCACCAGTGCGGGACAGGGGCTCACCGGGGAGCTGTTTTTT.